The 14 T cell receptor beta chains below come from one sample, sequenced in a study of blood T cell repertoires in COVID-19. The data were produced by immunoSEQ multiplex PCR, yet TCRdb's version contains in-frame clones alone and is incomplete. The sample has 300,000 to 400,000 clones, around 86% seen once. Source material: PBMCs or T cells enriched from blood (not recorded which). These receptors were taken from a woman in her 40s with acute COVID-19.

The CDR3 spells CASSLGFSRQSSYEQYF. CDR3 nucleotides: TGTGCCAGCAGCTTAGGGTTTTCGAGACAGAGCTCCTACGAGCAGTACTTC. This chain joins TRBV7-8 and TRBJ2-7; perhaps TRBD1 as D (5 bases). CDR3 length: 17 residues. V lost 1 base, J lost 0 bases, and 16 bases lay in between. Per germline, CDR1 SGHVS and CDR2 FQNEAQ.

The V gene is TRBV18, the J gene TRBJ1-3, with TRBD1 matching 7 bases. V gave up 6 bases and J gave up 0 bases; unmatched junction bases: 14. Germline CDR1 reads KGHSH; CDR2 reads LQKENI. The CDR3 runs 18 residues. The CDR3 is CASSPLPEQGPSGNTIYF. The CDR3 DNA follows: TGTGCCAGCTCGCCCCTCCCCGAACAGGGGCCCTCTGGAAACACCATATATTTT.

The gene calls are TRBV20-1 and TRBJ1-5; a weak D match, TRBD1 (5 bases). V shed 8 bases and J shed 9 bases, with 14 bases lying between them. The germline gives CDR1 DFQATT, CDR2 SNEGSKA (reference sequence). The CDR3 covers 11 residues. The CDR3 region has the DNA TGCAGTACAAAGGGGTCCGGGCCCCAGCATTTT. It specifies CSTKGSGPQHF.

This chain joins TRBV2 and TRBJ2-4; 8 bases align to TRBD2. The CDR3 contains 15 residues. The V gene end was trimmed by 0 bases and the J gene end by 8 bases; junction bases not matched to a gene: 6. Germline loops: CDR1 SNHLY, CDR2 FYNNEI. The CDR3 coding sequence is TGTGCCAGCAGTGAAGCGCTTTTTAGCGGGGACATTCAGTACTTC. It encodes CASSEALFSGDIQYF.

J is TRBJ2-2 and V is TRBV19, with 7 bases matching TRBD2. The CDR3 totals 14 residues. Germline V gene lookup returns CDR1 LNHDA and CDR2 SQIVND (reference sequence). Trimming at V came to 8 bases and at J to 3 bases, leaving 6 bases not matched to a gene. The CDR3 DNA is TGTGCCAGTGAGGGAGGGACGCACACCGGGGAGCTGTTTTTT. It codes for CASEGGTHTGELFF.

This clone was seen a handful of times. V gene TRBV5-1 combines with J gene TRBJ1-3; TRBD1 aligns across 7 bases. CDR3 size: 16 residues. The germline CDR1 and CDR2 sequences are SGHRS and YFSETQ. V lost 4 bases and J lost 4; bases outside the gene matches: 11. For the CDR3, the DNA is TGCGCCAGCAGCCAGACAGGGTCCGGAGGAGGAAACACCATATATTTT. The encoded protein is CASSQTGSGGGNTIYF.

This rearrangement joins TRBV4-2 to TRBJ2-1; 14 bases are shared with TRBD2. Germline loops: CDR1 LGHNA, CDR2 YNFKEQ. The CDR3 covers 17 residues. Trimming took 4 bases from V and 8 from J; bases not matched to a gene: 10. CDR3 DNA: TGTGCCAGCAGCCGGGGACTAGCGGGAGAGCGAGGATATGAGCAGTTCTTC. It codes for CASSRGLAGERGYEQFF.

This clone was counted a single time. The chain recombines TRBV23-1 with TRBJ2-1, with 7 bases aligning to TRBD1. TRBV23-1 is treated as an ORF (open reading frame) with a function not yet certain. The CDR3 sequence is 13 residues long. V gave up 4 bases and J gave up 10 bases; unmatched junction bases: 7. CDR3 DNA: TGCGCCAGCAGTCCTTTCACAGGGGTCGAGCAGTTCTTC. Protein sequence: CASSPFTGVEQFF.

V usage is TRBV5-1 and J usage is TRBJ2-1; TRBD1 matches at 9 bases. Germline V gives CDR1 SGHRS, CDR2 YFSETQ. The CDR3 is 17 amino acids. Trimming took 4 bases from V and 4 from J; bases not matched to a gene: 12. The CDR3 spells CASSVLLGQGGYNEQFF. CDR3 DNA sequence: TGCGCCAGCAGCGTATTACTGGGACAGGGAGGTTACAATGAGCAGTTCTTC.

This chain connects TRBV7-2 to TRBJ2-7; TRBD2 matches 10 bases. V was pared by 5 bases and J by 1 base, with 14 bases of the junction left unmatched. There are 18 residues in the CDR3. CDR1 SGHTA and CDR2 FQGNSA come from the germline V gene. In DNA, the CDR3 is TGTGCCAGCAGCCCTTCTGGAGCGGGAGGGACCCTTTCCTACGAGCAGTACTTC. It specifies CASSPSGAGGTLSYEQYF.

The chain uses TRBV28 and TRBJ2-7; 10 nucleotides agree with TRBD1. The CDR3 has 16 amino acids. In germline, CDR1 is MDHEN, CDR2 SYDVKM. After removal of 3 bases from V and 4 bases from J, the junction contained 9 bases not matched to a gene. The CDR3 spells CASSFPGQGRMYEQYF. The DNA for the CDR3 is TGTGCCAGCAGTTTCCCGGGACAGGGGAGAATGTACGAGCAGTACTTC. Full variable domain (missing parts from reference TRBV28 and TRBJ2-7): DVKVTQSSRYLVKRTGEKVFLECVQDMDHENMFWYRQDPGLGLRLIYFSYDVKMKEKGDIPEGYSVSREKKERFSLILESASTNQTSMYLCASSFPGQGRMYEQYFGPGTRLTVT.

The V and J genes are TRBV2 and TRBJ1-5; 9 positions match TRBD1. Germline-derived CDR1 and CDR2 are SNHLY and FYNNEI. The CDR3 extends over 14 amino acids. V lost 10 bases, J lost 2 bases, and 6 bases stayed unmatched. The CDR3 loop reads CAITGGEGNQPQHF. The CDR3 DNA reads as TGTGCCATTACAGGGGGCGAGGGCAATCAGCCCCAGCATTTT.

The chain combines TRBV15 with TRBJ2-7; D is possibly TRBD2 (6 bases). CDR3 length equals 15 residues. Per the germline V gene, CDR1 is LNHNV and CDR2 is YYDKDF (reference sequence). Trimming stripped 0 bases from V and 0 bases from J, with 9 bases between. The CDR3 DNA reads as TGTGCCACCAGCAGAGAGGGGGGTAGCTCCTACGAGCAGTACTTC. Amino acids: CATSREGGSSYEQYF.

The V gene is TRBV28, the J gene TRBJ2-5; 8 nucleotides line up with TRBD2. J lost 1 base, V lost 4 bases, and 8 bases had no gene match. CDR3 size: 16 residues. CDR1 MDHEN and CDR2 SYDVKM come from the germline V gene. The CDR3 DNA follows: TGTGCCAGCAGTTCTTGGGCTAGCGGGTTCCAAGAGACCCAGTACTTC. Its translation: CASSSWASGFQETQYF.